The 23 T cell receptor beta chains below were found in one sample sequenced in a study of cytotoxic CD8 clonotypes in ibrutinib-treated CLL. Here immunoSEQ multiplex PCR was the method, and the copy in TCRdb shows in-frame clones only, minus some. The table records about 300,000 clones, 76% of them present only once. The source material was PBMCs, sampled at disease progression, from a patient treated with ibrutinib. All receptors derive from a human donor with chronic lymphocytic leukemia.

The chain recombines TRBV5-6 with TRBJ1-4; maybe TRBD1 (5 bases). Trimming shortened V by 0 bases and J by 5 bases, and 17 bases separated the two germline ends. The V gene's germline CDR1 is SGHDT and CDR2 YYEEEE. This CDR3 region has 17 residues. CDR3 sequence reads: CASSLEPAGQGNEKLFF. CDR3 sequence (DNA): TGTGCCAGCAGCTTGGAGCCGGCAGGGCAGGGAAATGAAAAACTGTTTTTT.

The chain joins TRBV28 to TRBJ2-7, with 10 bases aligning to TRBD1. The V segment lost 3 bases and the J segment 4 bases; nucleotides outside the gene matches: 9. Germline values: CDR1 MDHEN, CDR2 SYDVKM. This CDR3 spans 16 amino acids. DNA of the CDR3: TGTGCCAGCAGTTTGTCCGGGACAGGGGTGGGATACGAGCAGTACTTC. It encodes CASSLSGTGVGYEQYF.

The CDR3 nucleotides read TGTGCCAGCAGCCCCACTAAAACTAGACCGTACTACAATGAGCAGTTCTTC. Translated, it gives CASSPTKTRPYYNEQFF. This sequence joins TRBV28 and TRBJ2-1, with D possibly being TRBD2 (5 bases). This CDR3 has 17 amino acids. Per germline, CDR1 MDHEN and CDR2 SYDVKM. V gave up 6 bases and J gave up 3 bases, with 21 bases separating them.

The chain carries TRBV14 and TRBJ1-1; no reliable D call. The V gene lost 4 bases and the J gene lost 0 bases, with 15 bases spanning the gap. This CDR3 has 16 residues. Per the germline V gene, CDR1 is SGHDN and CDR2 is FVKESK. The DNA of the CDR3 is TGTGCCAGCAGCCCCCCGTTTGGGCCCGTGAACACTGAAGCTTTCTTT. Amino acid sequence: CASSPPFGPVNTEAFF.

As to this clone: A much larger clonotype is one base distant, so this may be a read error. The same CDR3 can be traced to other DNA sequences in this sample. The CDR3: CATSRQGQEPQHF. CDR3 coding DNA: TGCGCCACCAGCAGACAGGGACAAGAGCCCCAGCATTTT. This chain uses TRBV15 with TRBJ1-5, with TRBD1 matching 7 bases. Germline CDR1 and CDR2: LNHNV and YYDKDF (reference sequence). CDR3 length equals 13 residues.

This chain joins TRBV7-7 and TRBJ2-7; D is unresolved. The CDR3 spans 13 residues. V lost 9 bases to trimming and J lost 2 bases, with 14 bases between them. CDR1 is SSHAT, CDR2 FNYEAQ, per germline (reference sequence). The CDR3 reads CARTGSTTYEQYF. The CDR3 coding sequence is TGTGCCAGGACGGGTTCGACGACCTACGAGCAGTACTTC.

Only one count was recorded for this clone. V gene TRBV27 combines with J gene TRBJ2-2; D is unclear. The V end was cut by 2 bases, the J end by 8 bases, with 3 bases between. Germline V gene sequence: CDR1 MNHEY, CDR2 SMNVEV (reference sequence). The CDR3 has 11 residues. Written as DNA, the CDR3 is TGTGCCAGCAGTTTACTGGGGGAGCTGTTTTTT. It codes for CASSLLGELFF.

Note on this clone: One junction end disagrees with the germline gene, perhaps due to a read error. This rearrangement joins TRBV28 to TRBJ1-1, with D possibly being TRBD1 (6 bases). The germline V gene has CDR1 MDHEN and CDR2 SYDVKM. The CDR3 is 15 residues long. CDR3 in amino acids: CASSLMLGRTVAFLF. CDR3 bases: TGTGCCAGCAGTTTAATGCTCGGTAGGACAGTAGCCTTCCTCTTT.

The CDR3 nucleotides are TGTGCCAGCAGATCCAGCGGTGCCCTCTACAATGAGCAGTTCTTC. Translated, it gives CASRSSGALYNEQFF. The J gene is TRBJ2-1, the V gene TRBV2; possibly TRBD2 for D (5 bases). V was trimmed by 6 bases and J by 3 bases, leaving 15 bases between them. Per germline, CDR1 SNHLY and CDR2 FYNNEI. This CDR3 comprises 15 residues. Full variable domain (rest looked up from reference TRBV2 and TRBJ2-1): EPEVTQTPSHQVTQMGQEVILRCVPISNHLYFYWYRQILGQKVEFLVSFYNNEISEKSEIFDDQFSVERPDGSNFTLKIRSTKLEDSAMYFCASRSSGALYNEQFFGPGTRLTVL.

DNA of the CDR3: TGCAGCGGTGCAAGGTCTGGATCTGAAAAACTGTTTTTT. Translation gives CSGARSGSEKLFF. The chain couples TRBV29-1 to TRBJ1-4; D not resolved. V dropped 7 bases and J dropped 7 bases, with 16 bases sitting between them. Germline CDR1 and CDR2: SQVTM and ANQGSEA. There are 13 residues in the CDR3.

This sequence joins TRBV9 and TRBJ1-2; D is perhaps TRBD1 (5 bases). This CDR3 is 18 amino acids long. Trimming removed 0 bases from V and 1 base from J, with 19 bases in between. Germline V gives CDR1 SGDLS, CDR2 YYNGEE. This CDR3 reads CASSVETELLGVNYGYTF. Written as DNA, the CDR3 is TGTGCCAGCAGCGTAGAGACAGAATTATTAGGGGTTAACTATGGCTACACCTTC.

V is TRBV12-2 and J is TRBJ2-7; the table calls TRBD1, which could not be checked here. TRBV12-2 is recorded as a pseudogene. The CDR3 consists of 14 residues. The CDR3 sequence is CASRPRDRVSEQYF. As DNA, the CDR3 is TGTGCAAGTCGCCCTCGGGACAGGGTTTCCGAGCAGTACTTC.

This chain joins TRBV7-9 and TRBJ2-7; TRBD1 matches 9 bases. Germline assignment: CDR1 SEHNR and CDR2 FQNEAQ (reference sequence). The V gene end was trimmed by 5 bases and the J gene end by 4 bases; junction bases not matched to a gene: 12. The CDR3 consists of 16 residues. CDR3 region: CASSTLRRDREYEQYF. CDR3 coding DNA: TGTGCCAGCAGCACCCTCCGCCGGGACAGGGAATACGAGCAGTACTTC.

The V call is TRBV5-1, the J call TRBJ2-3, with TRBD2 matching 10 bases. The CDR3 is made up of 17 amino acids. Germline trimming cut 4 bases from V and 0 bases from J; bases unmatched to any gene: 8. Germline V gives CDR1 SGHRS, CDR2 YFSETQ. The CDR3 loop is CASSKVLAGASTDTQYF. CDR3 nucleotides: TGCGCCAGCAGCAAGGTTCTAGCGGGGGCCAGCACAGATACGCAGTATTTT.

This clone was counted a few times. The chain combines TRBV13 with TRBJ2-3; D not resolved. CDR3 length: 14 residues. Germline CDR1 and CDR2: PRHDT and FYEKMQ (reference sequence). Trimming left V 1 base short and J 0 bases short, with 5 bases between. The CDR3, as DNA: TGTGCCAGCAGCTTAGCAGCTAGCACAGATACGCAGTATTTT. Protein product: CASSLAASTDTQYF.

The chain links TRBV6-5 to TRBJ2-2; 13 nucleotides agree with TRBD2. V was pared by 8 bases and J by 4 bases, with 1 base of the junction left unmatched. This CDR3 has 14 amino acids. CDR1 is MNHEY and CDR2 is SVGAGI in the germline V gene. CDR3 sequence (DNA): TGTGCCAGCGGACTAGCGGGGGCCACCGGGGAGCTGTTTTTT. It translates to CASGLAGATGELFF.

The CDR3 region is CASSDSGLAPNTGELFF. The DNA of the CDR3 is TGTGCCAGCAGTGACTCGGGTCTAGCCCCAAACACCGGGGAGCTGTTTTTT. The chain joins TRBV6-4 to TRBJ2-2, with D perhaps TRBD2 (5 bases). The CDR3 has 17 residues. Germline CDR1 is MRHNA and CDR2 is SNTAGT. V was clipped by 0 bases and J by 2 bases, with 13 bases between them.

This clone has more than one count but fewer than ten. V is TRBV7-9 and J is TRBJ2-7; 12 nucleotides match TRBD2. With V trimmed by 3 bases and J by 3 bases, 3 bases remained unmatched. CDR3 length: 15 amino acids. Per germline, CDR1 SEHNR and CDR2 FQNEAQ (reference sequence). CDR3 DNA: TGTGCCAGCAGCTTCAGGACTAGCGGGATCTACGAGCAGTACTTC. It codes for CASSFRTSGIYEQYF.

The V call is TRBV7-8, the J call TRBJ2-3; D is unresolved. The CDR3 has 12 amino acids. Per germline, CDR1 SGHVS and CDR2 FQNEAQ. V lost 10 bases to trimming and J lost 4 bases, with 12 bases between them. The CDR3 DNA reads as TGTGCCACCTCCCAGCGTTCAGATACGCAGTATTTT. This encodes CATSQRSDTQYF. The full variable domain, completed using reference TRBV7-8 and TRBJ2-3, is GAGVSQSPRYKVAKRGQDVALRCDPISGHVSLFWYQQALGQGPEFLTYFQNEAQLDKSGLPSDRFFAERPEGSVSTLKIQRTQQEDSAVYLCATSQRSDTQYFGPGTRLTVL.

This clone was detected a few times. This chain uses TRBV28 with TRBJ1-5; D is unresolved. This CDR3 contains 14 residues. The V gene's germline CDR1 is MDHEN and CDR2 SYDVKM. Trimming cost V 3 bases and J 6 bases, with 12 bases left between them. For the CDR3, the DNA is TGTGCCAGCAGTTTTGCCTGGGTGGTTCAGCCCCAGCATTTT. This gives the protein CASSFAWVVQPQHF.

The gene calls are TRBV18 and TRBJ2-2; possibly TRBD1 for D (6 bases). CDR1 and CDR2 (germline): KGHSH, LQKENI. V lost 3 bases to trimming and J lost 1 base, with 9 bases between them. The CDR3 has 15 amino acids. The CDR3 loop reads CASSPDSGNTGELFF. The CDR3 DNA sequence: TGTGCCAGCTCACCGGACAGCGGGAACACCGGGGAGCTGTTTTTT.

This clone was picked up a small number of times. Written as DNA, the CDR3 is TGTGCCAGTAGTATCAGGGGGCGCAGGACTGAAGCTTTCTTT. Protein product: CASSIRGRRTEAFF. V usage is TRBV19 and J usage is TRBJ1-1, with TRBD1 identical over 8 bases. The ends lost 3 bases at V and 5 bases at J; junction bases unmatched: 5. Germline assignment: CDR1 LNHDA and CDR2 SQIVND (reference sequence). This CDR3 is built from 14 residues.

The DNA for the CDR3 is TGTGCCAGCAGCGCCTATGGACAGAACACTGAAGCTTTCTTT. This translates into CASSAYGQNTEAFF. The chain joins TRBV9 to TRBJ1-1; the D gene is possibly TRBD1 (5 bases). Deletions cut 3 bases from V and 1 base from J, with 10 bases between. The germline CDR1 and CDR2 sequences are SGDLS and YYNGEE. This CDR3 comprises 14 residues.